One and the same sample provided the 32 T cell receptor beta chains below, sequenced in a study of Graves' ophthalmopathy and Graves' hyperthyroidism. Beta-chain TCR CDR3 regions were amplified from RNA transcripts. A first-round RT-PCR used HTBI primers, followed by a second-round multiplex PCR. A single record per CDR3 protein comes from TCRdb applying MiXCR to the multiplex PCR reads. The profile shows under 350,000 distinct CDR3 sequences, roughly 16% of them singletons. Sample: peripheral blood. These receptors came from an adult man with Graves' ophthalmopathy.

This clonotype appeared many times. This chain connects TRBV11-3 to TRBJ2-7; 10 nucleotides line up with TRBD2. The CDR3 runs to 16 residues. In germline, CDR1 is SGHNT, CDR2 YENEEA. V shed 4 bases, J shed 3 bases, and the junction held 9 bases outside the gene matches. CDR3 sequence: CASSSQGTSENYEQYF. For the CDR3, the DNA is TGTGCCAGCAGCTCCCAAGGGACTAGCGAGAACTACGAGCAGTACTTC.

There are many counts of this clonotype. J is TRBJ1-3 and V is TRBV18, with a tentative D call TRBD1 (5 bases). V was pared by 3 bases and J by 8 bases, with 14 bases between. CDR3 length equals 14 residues. Germline V gene data show CDR1 as KGHSH and CDR2 as LQKENI. This CDR3 reads CASSPLDSTDTIYF. The DNA for the CDR3 is TGTGCCAGCTCACCCCTCGACAGTACCGACACCATATATTTT. Looking up the rest from reference TRBV18 and TRBJ1-3 gives the full variable domain: NAGVMQNPRHLVRRRGQEARLRCSPMKGHSHVYWYRQLPEEGLKFMVYLQKENIIDESGMPKERFSAEFPKEGPSILRIQQVVRGDSAAYFCASSPLDSTDTIYFGEGSWLTVV.

This clonotype was seen ten or more times. The chain carries TRBV28 and TRBJ2-7; D gene uncertain. The CDR3 is made up of 15 amino acids. V lost 2 bases and J lost 1, with 12 bases in between. CDR1 and CDR2 (germline): MDHEN, SYDVKM. The CDR3 protein is CASSLHGQQSYEQYF. In DNA form, the CDR3 reads TGTGCCAGCAGTTTACATGGGCAACAGTCCTACGAGCAGTACTTC.

CDR3 in DNA: TGCGCCAGCAGCTTACCGGGGGCGTGGTACGAGCAGTACTTC. Translating it yields CASSLPGAWYEQYF. The chain has TRBV5-1 and TRBJ2-7, with D perhaps TRBD1 or TRBD2 (6 bases each). This CDR3 comprises 14 residues. Germline V gene lookup returns CDR1 SGHRS and CDR2 YFSETQ. The V and J ends lost 2 bases and 4 bases respectively, with 13 bases between them.

This clonotype came up a few times. The chain recombines TRBV6-1 with TRBJ2-4; 10 nucleotides align to TRBD2. The CDR3 has 16 residues. In germline, CDR1 is MNHNS, CDR2 SASEGT. V lost 6 bases and J lost 3; bases outside the gene matches: 8. The CDR3 reads CASSNQAGGGKNIQYF. CDR3 in DNA: TGTGCCAGCAGCAACCAAGCGGGAGGGGGCAAAAACATTCAGTACTTC.

This clonotype was seen more than once but under ten times. With a much larger clone just one base away, this may be a read error. The chain combines TRBV30 with TRBJ2-4; D may match TRBD1 or TRBD2 (5 bases each). V lost 3 bases and J lost 13, with 16 bases in between. The CDR3 has 12 amino acids. Germline loops: CDR1 GTSNPN, CDR2 SVGIG (reference sequence). This CDR3 is CAWSPRGEIQYF. CDR3 coding DNA: TGTGCCTGGAGCCCCCGAGGGGAGATCCAGTACTTC.

Ten or more counts support this clonotype. The CDR3 is CASSSHGTSGSTCEQYF. The CDR3 bases are TGTGCCAGCAGTTCCCACGGGACTAGCGGGAGTACATGCGAGCAGTACTTC. The chain links TRBV12-3 or TRBV12-4 to TRBJ2-7, with 14 bases matching TRBD2. Germline trimming cut 4 bases from V and 6 bases from J; bases unmatched to any gene: 11. CDR3 length: 17 residues.

A note on this clonotype: This may be a read error, as it is one base from a much larger clone. The CDR3 here is CASGPAQKNIQYF. CDR3 sequence (DNA): TGCGCCAGCGGCCCGGCACAAAAAAACATTCAGTACTTC. This chain links TRBV5-1 with TRBJ2-4; no definite D call. Trimming left V 7 bases short and J 4 bases short, with 12 bases between. This CDR3 is built from 13 residues. The germline V gene encodes CDR1 SGHRS and CDR2 YFSETQ.

This clonotype was detected many times. The CDR3, as DNA: TGCGCCAGCAGCCAAGTGGCGGGGGGGGCGCGCAACACCGGGGAGCTGTTTTTT. It specifies CASSQVAGGARNTGELFF. V is TRBV4-1 and J is TRBJ2-2, with TRBD2 matching 9 bases. The germline CDR1 and CDR2 sequences are MGHRA and YSYEKL. The CDR3 spans 18 residues. Losses at the gene ends were 1 base for V and 2 bases for J; bases not matched to a gene: 8.

The DNA for the CDR3 is TGCAGCGTTGAAGGGGGGGGCTACACGGGGGAGCAGTACTTC. Translation gives CSVEGGGYTGEQYF. The chain employs TRBV29-1 and TRBJ2-7, with D perhaps TRBD2 (7 bases). Germline lookup yields CDR1 SQVTM and CDR2 ANQGSEA. This CDR3 region has 14 residues. The V end was cut by 1 base, the J end by 7 bases, with 17 bases between.

About this clonotype itself: A much larger clone differs from this one at a single base, so this may be a read error. A read error is likely, as this CDR3 ends without the conserved phenylalanine or tryptophan. The chain couples TRBV30 to TRBJ2-7; possible D gene TRBD1, 6 bases. There are 14 residues in the CDR3. V was cut by 1 base and J by 5 bases, with 15 bases left in between. Per the germline V gene, CDR1 is GTSNPN and CDR2 is SVGIG (reference sequence). CDR3 coding DNA: TGTGCCTGGAGTGCTAACAGGGAGTTGGACGAGCAGTACCTC. Its translation: CAWSANRELDEQYL.

This sequence joins TRBV6-1 and TRBJ2-7; TRBD1 or TRBD2 may be the D gene (5 bases each). The CDR3 has 15 amino acids. Germline V gene sequence: CDR1 MNHNS, CDR2 SASEGT. With 4 bases removed from V and 7 bases from J, the gap between germline ends came to 20 bases. This chain's CDR3 is CASSGVGTVLREQYF. CDR3 in DNA: TGTGCCAGCAGTGGGGTCGGGACGGTCTTGCGGGAGCAGTACTTC.

This clonotype was recorded at least ten times. The gene calls are TRBV6-2 or TRBV6-3 and TRBJ1-5; 9 positions agree with TRBD1. V trimming: 4 bases; J trimming: 5 bases; junction bases outside the gene matches: 3. Germline CDR1 and CDR2: MNHEY and SVGEGT. The CDR3 runs to 14 residues. DNA of the CDR3: TGTGCCAGCAGTTCGGGACAGGGATATCAGCCCCAGCATTTT. Encoded protein: CASSSGQGYQPQHF.

This clonotype was found many times. The chain joins TRBV7-2 to TRBJ1-2, with 7 bases matching TRBD1. The CDR3 runs 15 residues. Germline CDR1 and CDR2: SGHTA and FQGNSA. V was clipped by 4 bases and J by 4 bases; unmatched bases: 9. CDR3 residues: CASSSQLRDSYGYTF. In nucleotides, the CDR3 is TGTGCCAGCAGCTCTCAACTCCGGGACAGCTATGGCTACACCTTC.

There are many counts of this clonotype. This chain links TRBV7-9 with TRBJ1-5; D is unresolved. This CDR3 contains 13 residues. V lost 3 bases and J 5 bases, leaving 8 bases between the germline ends. Per the germline V gene, CDR1 is SEHNR and CDR2 is FQNEAQ (reference sequence). The CDR3 nucleotides are TGTGCCAGCAGCTTTCACGGAGATCAGCCCCAGCATTTT. It encodes CASSFHGDQPQHF. Full variable domain (remainder filled in from reference TRBV7-9 and TRBJ1-5): DTGVSQNPRHKITKRGQNVTFRCDPISEHNRLYWYRQTLGQGPEFLTYFQNEAQLEKSRLLSDRFSAERPKGSFSTLEIQRTEQGDSAMYLCASSFHGDQPQHFGDGTRLSIL.

Ten or more counts support this clonotype. The J gene is TRBJ1-1, the V gene TRBV7-9; 10 positions agree with TRBD1. The CDR3 is 15 amino acids. The germline gives CDR1 SEHNR, CDR2 FQNEAQ (reference sequence). The ends lost 1 base at V and 4 bases at J; junction bases unmatched: 3. As DNA, the CDR3 is TGTGCCAGCAGCTTAGGGGGACAGGGGATCACTGAAGCTTTCTTT. Encoded protein: CASSLGGQGITEAFF. Complete variable domain (other parts from reference TRBV7-9 and TRBJ1-1): DTGVSQNPRHKITKRGQNVTFRCDPISEHNRLYWYRQTLGQGPEFLTYFQNEAQLEKSRLLSDRFSAERPKGSFSTLEIQRTEQGDSAMYLCASSLGGQGITEAFFGQGTRLTVV.

This chain connects TRBV27 to TRBJ2-7, with 8 nucleotides matching TRBD1. Trimming took 6 bases from V and 4 from J; bases not matched to a gene: 11. The CDR3 consists of 15 residues. Per the germline V gene, CDR1 is MNHEY and CDR2 is SMNVEV (reference sequence). CDR3 in amino acids: CASRSRQGMIYEQYF. CDR3 in DNA: TGTGCCAGCAGATCCCGACAGGGGATGATATACGAGCAGTACTTC.

This clonotype was seen at least ten times. J is TRBJ2-5 and V is TRBV29-1; D unclear. CDR3 length: 14 residues. Trimming left V 1 base short and J 2 bases short, with 11 bases between. The germline gives CDR1 SQVTM, CDR2 ANQGSEA. CDR3 bases: TGCAGCGTTGAAGCTTACCCGGCTCAAGAGACCCAGTACTTC. Encoded protein: CSVEAYPAQETQYF.

This clonotype showed up many times. The V gene is TRBV28, the J gene TRBJ1-5; D uncertain. Trimming took 5 bases from V and 1 from J, leaving 12 bases between them. Germline assignment: CDR1 MDHEN and CDR2 SYDVKM. CDR3 length: 15 residues. The CDR3: CASSLPPDSNQPQHF. CDR3 in DNA: TGTGCCAGCAGTCTCCCCCCGGACAGCAATCAGCCCCAGCATTTT.

This clonotype was seen many times. V usage is TRBV4-3 and J usage is TRBJ1-1, with TRBD1 matching 7 bases. The CDR3 contains 15 residues. CDR1 and CDR2 from the germline V gene are LGHNA and YSLEER. V dropped 3 bases and J dropped 3; count of bases not matched to a gene: 7. The CDR3 here is CASSQSGGLYTEAFF. The CDR3 coding sequence is TGCGCCAGCAGCCAGTCAGGGGGACTGTACACTGAAGCTTTCTTT.

This clonotype was counted once. The CDR3 region has the DNA TGTGCCAACCATATGGACACCGGGGAGCTGTTTTTT. It translates to CANHMDTGELFF. The rearrangement links TRBV2 to TRBJ2-2, with D hard to call. The V and J ends lost 10 bases and 3 bases respectively, with 9 bases between them. CDR1 SNHLY and CDR2 FYNNEI come from the germline V gene. The CDR3 totals 12 residues.

In its sample, this clonotype was seen many times. The chain employs TRBV7-3 and TRBJ2-7, with D possibly TRBD2 on 6 matching bases. Trimming took 3 bases from V and 5 from J, leaving 17 bases between them. CDR1 is SGHTA, CDR2 FQGTGA, per germline. CDR3 length: 15 residues. CDR3 coding DNA: TGTGCCAGCAGCTTCGGGCGGGGCCGGTCGCACGAGCAGTACTTC. It specifies CASSFGRGRSHEQYF.

The chain combines TRBV18 with TRBJ1-2; no clear D. V lost 2 bases, J lost 6 bases, and 10 bases lay in between. This CDR3 spans 13 amino acids. CDR1 and CDR2 from the germline V gene are KGHSH and LQKENI. Here the CDR3 DNA reads TGTGCCAGCTCACCAATTCCTCGGAATGGCTACACCTTC. Protein product: CASSPIPRNGYTF. The whole variable domain, remainder taken from reference TRBV18 and TRBJ1-2, is NAGVMQNPRHLVRRRGQEARLRCSPMKGHSHVYWYRQLPEEGLKFMVYLQKENIIDESGMPKERFSAEFPKEGPSILRIQQVVRGDSAAYFCASSPIPRNGYTFGSGTRLTVV.

This clonotype was found many times. The chain recombines TRBV20-1 with TRBJ2-7; D remains unclear. The ends were cut back, 0 bases at V and 6 bases at J, with 15 bases in the middle. CDR3 length: 14 amino acids. The germline V gene has CDR1 DFQATT and CDR2 SNEGSKA (reference sequence). CDR3 DNA sequence: TGCAGTGCTAGAGATCCGTCCGGTCCCGGCGAGCAGTACTTC. Residues: CSARDPSGPGEQYF.

This clonotype was seen repeatedly, ten times or more. V is TRBV24-1 and J is TRBJ1-5; D is ambiguous. Germline CDR1 is KGHDR and CDR2 is SFDVKD. The CDR3 contains 12 residues. Trimming left V 3 bases short and J 6 bases short, with 5 bases between. This CDR3 reads CATSDGVQPQHF. The CDR3 DNA is TGTGCCACCAGTGATGGCGTTCAGCCCCAGCATTTT.

In this sample, this clonotype turned up a few times. The V gene is TRBV29-1, the J gene TRBJ2-2; tentative D call: TRBD1 (6 bases). CDR1 is SQVTM and CDR2 is ANQGSEA in the germline V gene. V was cut by 6 bases and J by 2 bases, with 13 bases left in between. The length of the CDR3 is 14 residues. This CDR3 is CSVEQGINTGELFF. The CDR3 DNA sequence: TGCAGCGTAGAACAGGGAATCAACACCGGGGAGCTGTTTTTT.

With respect to this clonotype: The junction shows a germline mismatch at one end, possibly a read error. J is TRBJ2-6 and V is TRBV12-3 or TRBV12-4, with TRBD1 as a possible D gene (5 bases). The CDR3 spans 12 residues. This chain's CDR3 is CASNPGANVLIF. CDR3 sequence (DNA): TGTGCCAGCAATCCTGGGGCCAACGTCCTGATTTTC.

There are many counts of this clonotype. The chain is built from TRBV7-2 and TRBJ2-5; tentative D call: TRBD2 (5 bases). Trimming left V 0 bases short and J 2 bases short, with 13 bases between. The CDR3 is 16 residues long. The germline gives CDR1 SGHTA, CDR2 FQGNSA. CDR3 DNA: TGTGCCAGCAGCTTAGCGCTGGCTAGCAAGCAAGAGACCCAGTACTTC. This sequence encodes CASSLALASKQETQYF.

This clonotype has at least ten counts. The V call is TRBV5-5, the J call TRBJ2-5; D perhaps matches TRBD1 (5 bases). The CDR3 spans 14 residues. Trimming removed 1 base from V and 2 bases from J, with 9 bases in between. Germline values: CDR1 SGHKS, CDR2 YYEKEE (reference sequence). The CDR3 is CASSLFQGQETQYF. The CDR3 coding sequence is TGTGCCAGCAGCTTGTTCCAGGGTCAAGAGACCCAGTACTTC.

Ten or more counts support this clonotype. The J gene is TRBJ2-2, the V gene TRBV6-2 or TRBV6-3, with 8 nucleotides matching TRBD1. Per the germline V gene, CDR1 is MNHEY and CDR2 is SVGEGT. The V gene end was trimmed by 6 bases and the J gene end by 1 base; junction bases not matched to a gene: 4. The CDR3 has 15 amino acids. CDR3 region: CASRLDRGNTGELFF. The CDR3 DNA reads as TGTGCCAGCAGATTAGACAGGGGGAACACCGGGGAGCTGTTTTTT.

This clonotype showed up many times. The V and J genes are TRBV19 and TRBJ1-1; maybe TRBD1 (6 bases). Germline CDR1 LNHDA, CDR2 SQIVND (reference sequence). This CDR3 region has 14 residues. V gave up 4 bases and J gave up 10 bases, with 19 bases separating them. The CDR3 region has the DNA TGTGCCAGTAGTAGAAGAATAAGGGGGGAGGGAGCTTTCTTT. Its protein product is CASSRRIRGEGAFF.

This clonotype was seen many times. The V call is TRBV19, the J call TRBJ2-7; tentatively, D is TRBD1 or TRBD2 (5 bases each). Germline values: CDR1 LNHDA, CDR2 SQIVND (reference sequence). Trimming removed 5 bases from V and 1 base from J, with 15 bases in between. The CDR3 spans 15 residues. CDR3 nucleotide sequence: TGTGCCAGTAGTGCCAGAGGGGCAAGTTCCTACGAGCAGTACTTC. Protein product: CASSARGASSYEQYF.